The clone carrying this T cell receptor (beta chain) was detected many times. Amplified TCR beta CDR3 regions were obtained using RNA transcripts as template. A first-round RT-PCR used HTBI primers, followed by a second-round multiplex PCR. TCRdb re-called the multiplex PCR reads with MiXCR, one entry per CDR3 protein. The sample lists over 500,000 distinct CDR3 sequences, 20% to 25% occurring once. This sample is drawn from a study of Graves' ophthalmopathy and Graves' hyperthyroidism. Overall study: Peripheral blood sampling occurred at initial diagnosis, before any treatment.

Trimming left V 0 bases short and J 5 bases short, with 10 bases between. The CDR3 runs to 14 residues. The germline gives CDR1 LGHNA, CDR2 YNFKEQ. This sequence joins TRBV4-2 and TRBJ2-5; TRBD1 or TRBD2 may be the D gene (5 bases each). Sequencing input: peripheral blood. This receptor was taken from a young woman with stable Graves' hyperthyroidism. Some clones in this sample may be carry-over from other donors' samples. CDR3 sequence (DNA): TGTGCCAGCAGCCAAGATTGGGGGTCCGAGACCCAGTACTTC. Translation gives CASSQDWGSETQYF.